One TCR beta chain is described in this entry. Its binding antigen is unknown. The input lacks base qualities; no much larger clone sits a single base away. The germline ends are 20 bases apart after V is trimmed by 3 bases and J by 6 bases. The germline V gene encodes CDR1 GTSNPN and CDR2 SVGIG (reference sequence). From cysteine to phenylalanine, the CDR3 is 16 amino acids long. Of the read, only the CDR3 DNA is kept; its 48 bases are in frame from base 1. This sample was included in a study of blood T cell repertoires in COVID-19 (dated by TCRdb to the early 2020s). The study in broad terms: Samples from collaborators originated in the United States, Italy and Spain and spanned both the acute and convalescent phases of COVID-19. The prospective study material was composed of cDNA or gDNA derived from T cells, B-cell-depleted T cells, or PBMCs. Subjects who had been exposed to COVID-19, were actively infected with it, or had recovered from it provided the deeply sampled blood TCRbeta repertoires that made up the dataset. The repertoires were made available in a free public database intended to serve as a resource for research on the immune response to SARS-CoV-2. The samples were drawn from two sources: the first 160 participants of the ongoing ImmuneRACE study, and approximately 1,300 subjects contributed by 6 global collaborators. Nearly every sample came with metadata listing a de-identified subject ID, COVID-19 status, age in years and sex. Where available, HLA class I and class II types were obtained from metadata supplied by the sample provider rather than from assay-based typing.

The immunoSEQ Assay, a bias-controlled multiplex PCR, was used to amplify TCRbeta CDR3 regions from genomic DNA. Per the source publication's procedure: Within the assay, amplification of reference gene primers was used to estimate how many nucleated cells each sample contained. To quantify the absolute abundance of each unique TCRbeta CDR3 rearrangement, sequence reads were collapsed and filtered. Productive Simpson clonality was computed per sample as the square root of Simpson's diversity index over productive rearrangements. This immuneACCESS table, as held by TCRdb, lists in-frame sequences with V and J called but not all clones. Of the missing ones, under half trace to an unresolved V gene in checked studies; the others have no known cause. V and J calls and clone size follow that table, whereas D and trimming were derived from the DNA. Across this sample there are about 170,000 clones, with around nine tenths seen only once. More than 3% of the sample is in the top ten clones.

General conclusions and limits of the study: Clinical and demographic metadata were provided uncurated, with the amount varying by source and participant.

Whole blood was collected in K2EDTA tubes by collaborating institutions according to the institutions' own protocols. For TCRbeta analysis, collaborators shipped samples as frozen whole blood, isolated PBMCs, or DNA extracted from either of those sample types. This sequence uses TRBV30 and TRBJ1-4; a confident D gene designation cannot be given. This receptor was taken from a man aged 65-85 years with acute or convalescent COVID-19. Sequenced sample: peripheral blood. Read as DNA, the sequence is TGTGCCTGGAGCCCCGCCCGGATAGCTTCGGATGAAAAACTGTTTTTT. This yields the protein CAWSPARIASDEKLFF. Where the CDR3 stops, the reference TRBV30 and TRBJ1-4 genes take over; the full variable domain is SQTIHQWPATLVQPVGSPLSLECTVEGTSNPNLYWYRQAAGRGLQLLFYSVGIGQISSEVPQNLSASRPQDRQFILSSKKLLLSDSGFYLCAWSPARIASDEKLFFGSGTQLSVL.